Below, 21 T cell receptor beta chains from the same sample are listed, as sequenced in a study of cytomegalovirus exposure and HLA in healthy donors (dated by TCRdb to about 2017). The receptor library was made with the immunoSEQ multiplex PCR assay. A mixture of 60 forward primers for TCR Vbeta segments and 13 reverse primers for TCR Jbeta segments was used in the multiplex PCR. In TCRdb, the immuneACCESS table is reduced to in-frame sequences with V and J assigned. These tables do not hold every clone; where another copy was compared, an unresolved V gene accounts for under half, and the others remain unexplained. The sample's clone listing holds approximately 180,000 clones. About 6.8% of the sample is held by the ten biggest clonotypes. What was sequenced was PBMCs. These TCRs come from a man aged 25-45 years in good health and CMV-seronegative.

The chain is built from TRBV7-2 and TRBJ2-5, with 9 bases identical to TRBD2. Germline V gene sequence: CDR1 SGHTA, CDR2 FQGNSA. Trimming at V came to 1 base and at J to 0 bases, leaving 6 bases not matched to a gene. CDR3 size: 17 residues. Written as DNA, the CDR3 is TGTGCCAGCAGCTTAGTCGTTGCGGGGGGGAACCAAGAGACCCAGTACTTC. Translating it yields CASSLVVAGGNQETQYF.

The CDR3 region is CASLSEQNQPQHF. Written as DNA, the CDR3 is TGTGCCAGCCTCTCGGAGCAAAATCAGCCCCAGCATTTT. The chain combines TRBV28 with TRBJ1-5; D not resolved. CDR1 and CDR2 from the germline V gene are MDHEN and SYDVKM. V was cut by 8 bases and J by 4 bases, with 12 bases left in between. CDR3 length: 13 amino acids.

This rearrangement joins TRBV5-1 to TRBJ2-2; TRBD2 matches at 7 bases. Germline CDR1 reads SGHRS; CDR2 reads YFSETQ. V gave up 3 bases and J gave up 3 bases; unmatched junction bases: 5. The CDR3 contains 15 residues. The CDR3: CASSSVGGYTGELFF. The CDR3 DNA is TGCGCCAGCAGCTCCGTGGGGGGGTACACCGGGGAGCTGTTTTTT.

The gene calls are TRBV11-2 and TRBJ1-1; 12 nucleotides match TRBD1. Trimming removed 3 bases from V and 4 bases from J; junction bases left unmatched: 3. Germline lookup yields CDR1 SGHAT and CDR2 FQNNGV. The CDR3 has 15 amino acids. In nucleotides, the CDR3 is TGTGCCAGCAGCTTTGGGACAGGGGGCGTCACTGAAGCTTTCTTT. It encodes CASSFGTGGVTEAFF.

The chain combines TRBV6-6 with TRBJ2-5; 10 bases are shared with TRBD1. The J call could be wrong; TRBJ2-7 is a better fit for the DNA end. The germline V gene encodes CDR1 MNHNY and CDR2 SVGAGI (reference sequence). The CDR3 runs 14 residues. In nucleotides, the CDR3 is TGTGCCAGCAGGGGACAGGGGTCTACCTACGAGCAGTACTTC. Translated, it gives CASRGQGSTYEQYF.

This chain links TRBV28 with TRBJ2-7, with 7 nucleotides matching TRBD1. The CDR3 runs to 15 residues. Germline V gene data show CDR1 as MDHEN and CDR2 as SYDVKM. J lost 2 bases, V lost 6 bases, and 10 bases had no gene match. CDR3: CASRKDRQGAYEQYF. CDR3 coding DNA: TGTGCCAGCAGAAAAGACAGACAGGGTGCCTACGAGCAGTACTTC.

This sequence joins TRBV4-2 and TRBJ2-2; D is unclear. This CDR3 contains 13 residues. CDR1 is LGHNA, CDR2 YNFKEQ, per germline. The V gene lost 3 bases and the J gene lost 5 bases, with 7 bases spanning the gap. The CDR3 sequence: CASSQVTTGELFF. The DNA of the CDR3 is TGTGCCAGCAGCCAGGTCACAACCGGGGAGCTGTTTTTT.

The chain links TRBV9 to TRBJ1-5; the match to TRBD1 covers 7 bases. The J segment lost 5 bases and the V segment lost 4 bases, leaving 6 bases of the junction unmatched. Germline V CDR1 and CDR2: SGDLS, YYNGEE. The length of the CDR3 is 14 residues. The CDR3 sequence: CASSPGQSYQPQHF. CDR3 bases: TGTGCCAGCAGCCCGGGACAGTCCTATCAGCCCCAGCATTTT.

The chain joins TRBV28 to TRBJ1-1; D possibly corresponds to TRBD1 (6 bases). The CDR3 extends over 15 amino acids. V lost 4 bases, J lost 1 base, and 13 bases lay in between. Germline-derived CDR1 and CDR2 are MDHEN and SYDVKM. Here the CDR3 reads CASSSAGTTNTEAFF. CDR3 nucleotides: TGTGCCAGCAGTTCTGCCGGGACAACGAACACTGAAGCTTTCTTT.

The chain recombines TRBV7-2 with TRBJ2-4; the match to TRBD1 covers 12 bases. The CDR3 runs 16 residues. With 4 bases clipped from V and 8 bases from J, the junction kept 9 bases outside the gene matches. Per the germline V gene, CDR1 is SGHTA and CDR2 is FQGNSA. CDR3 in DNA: TGTGCCAGCAGCTCCCGGGGGACAGGGGGCCGGGACATTCAGTACTTC. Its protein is CASSSRGTGGRDIQYF.

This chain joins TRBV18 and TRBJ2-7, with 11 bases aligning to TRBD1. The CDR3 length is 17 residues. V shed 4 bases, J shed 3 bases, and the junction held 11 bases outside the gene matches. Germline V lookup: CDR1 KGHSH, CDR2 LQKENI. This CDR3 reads CASSLSEGTGGVYEQYF. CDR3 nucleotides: TGTGCCAGCTCACTAAGTGAAGGGACAGGGGGTGTCTACGAGCAGTACTTC.

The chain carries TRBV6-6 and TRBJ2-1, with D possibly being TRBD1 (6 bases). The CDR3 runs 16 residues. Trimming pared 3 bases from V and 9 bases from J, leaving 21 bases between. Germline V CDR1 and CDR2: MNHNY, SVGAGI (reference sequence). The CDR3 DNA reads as TGTGCCAGCAGTTATCCGGGACAATCGACAGTCACTGAGCAGTTCTTC. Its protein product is CASSYPGQSTVTEQFF.

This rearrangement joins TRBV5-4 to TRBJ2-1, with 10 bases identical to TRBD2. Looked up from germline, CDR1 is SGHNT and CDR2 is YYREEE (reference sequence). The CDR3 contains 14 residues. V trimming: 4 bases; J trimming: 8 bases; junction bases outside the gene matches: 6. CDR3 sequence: CASSPGLATDEQFF. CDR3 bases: TGTGCCAGCAGCCCGGGACTAGCGACCGATGAGCAGTTCTTC.

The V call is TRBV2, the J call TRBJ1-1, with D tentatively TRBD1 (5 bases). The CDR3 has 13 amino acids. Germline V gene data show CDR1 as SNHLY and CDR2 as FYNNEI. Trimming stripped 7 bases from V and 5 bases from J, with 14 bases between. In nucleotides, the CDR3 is TGTGCCAGCACCCCGGGGGTTAGAACTGAAGCTTTCTTT. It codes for CASTPGVRTEAFF.

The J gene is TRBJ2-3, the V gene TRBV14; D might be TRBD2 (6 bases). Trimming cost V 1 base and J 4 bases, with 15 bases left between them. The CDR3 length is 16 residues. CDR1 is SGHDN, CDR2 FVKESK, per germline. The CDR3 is CASSQVGGGVADTQYF. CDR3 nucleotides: TGTGCCAGCAGCCAAGTCGGGGGAGGAGTAGCAGATACGCAGTATTTT.

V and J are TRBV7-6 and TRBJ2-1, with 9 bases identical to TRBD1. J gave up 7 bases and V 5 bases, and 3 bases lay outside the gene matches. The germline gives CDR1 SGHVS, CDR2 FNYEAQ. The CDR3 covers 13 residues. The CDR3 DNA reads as TGTGCCAGCAGCACAGGACAGGGGAATGAGCAGTTCTTC. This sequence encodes CASSTGQGNEQFF.

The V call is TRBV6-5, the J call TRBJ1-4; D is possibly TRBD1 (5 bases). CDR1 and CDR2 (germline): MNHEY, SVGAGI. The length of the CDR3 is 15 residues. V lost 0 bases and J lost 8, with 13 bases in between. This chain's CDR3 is CASSYSVGGMEKLFF. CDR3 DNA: TGTGCCAGCAGTTACTCAGTCGGGGGTATGGAAAAACTGTTTTTT.

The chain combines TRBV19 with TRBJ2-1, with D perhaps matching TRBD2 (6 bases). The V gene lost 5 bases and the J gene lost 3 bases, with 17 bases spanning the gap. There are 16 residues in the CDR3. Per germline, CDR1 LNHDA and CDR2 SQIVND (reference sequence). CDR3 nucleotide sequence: TGTGCCAGTAGTCCCTTAGAGGGCGGGGACTACAATGAGCAGTTCTTC. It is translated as CASSPLEGGDYNEQFF.

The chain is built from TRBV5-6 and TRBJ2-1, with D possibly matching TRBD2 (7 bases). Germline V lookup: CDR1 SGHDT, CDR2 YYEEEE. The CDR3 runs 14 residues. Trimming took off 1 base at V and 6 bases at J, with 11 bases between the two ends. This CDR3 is CASSLRGAGNEQFF. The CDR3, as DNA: TGTGCCAGCAGCTTGCGGGGGGCGGGCAATGAGCAGTTCTTC.

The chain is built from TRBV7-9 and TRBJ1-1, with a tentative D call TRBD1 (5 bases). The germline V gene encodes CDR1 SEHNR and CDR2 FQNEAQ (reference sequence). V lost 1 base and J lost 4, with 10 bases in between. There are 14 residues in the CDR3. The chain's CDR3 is CASSLGTRTTEAFF. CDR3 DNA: TGTGCCAGCAGCTTAGGGACACGGACCACTGAAGCTTTCTTT.

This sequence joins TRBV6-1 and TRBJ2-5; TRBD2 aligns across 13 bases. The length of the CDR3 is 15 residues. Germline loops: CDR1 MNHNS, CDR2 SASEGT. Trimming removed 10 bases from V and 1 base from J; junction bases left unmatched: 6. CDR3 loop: CATQGLAGLQETQYF. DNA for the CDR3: TGTGCCACCCAGGGACTAGCGGGACTCCAAGAGACCCAGTACTTC.